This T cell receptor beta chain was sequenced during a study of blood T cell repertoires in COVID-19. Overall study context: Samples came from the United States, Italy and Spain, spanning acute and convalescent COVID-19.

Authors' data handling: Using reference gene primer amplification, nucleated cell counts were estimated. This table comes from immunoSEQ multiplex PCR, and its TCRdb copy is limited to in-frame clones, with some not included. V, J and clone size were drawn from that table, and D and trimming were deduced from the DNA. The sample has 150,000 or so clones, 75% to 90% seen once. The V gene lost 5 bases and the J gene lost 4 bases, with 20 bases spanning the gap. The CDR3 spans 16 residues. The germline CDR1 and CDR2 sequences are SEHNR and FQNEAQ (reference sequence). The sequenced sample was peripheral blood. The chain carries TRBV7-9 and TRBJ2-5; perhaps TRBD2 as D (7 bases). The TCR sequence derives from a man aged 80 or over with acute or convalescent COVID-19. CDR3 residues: CASSKKGGGPVETQYF. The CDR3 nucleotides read TGTGCCAGCAGCAAAAAAGGGGGAGGGCCGGTAGAGACCCAGTACTTC.